A selection of T cell receptor beta chains follows, all from one sample in a study of blood T cell repertoires in COVID-19. Profiled with immunoSEQ multiplex PCR; TCRdb holds only in-frame clones, not every one. The table lists 450,000 or so clones, roughly 90% of them singletons. Material: peripheral blood. These receptors were collected from a man aged 18 to 29 with COVID-19, enrolled during active disease. Both conserved end residues are part of each CDR3. D genes are given only for firm matches. Not all rows give a size; the values are once, few, many and, for expanded clones, a class.

>TRBD1|TRBJ2-7|-|TRBV15
TGTGCCACCAGCAGAGGGGACAGACTCTACGAGCAGTACTTC
CATSRGDRLYEQYF
>TRBD1|TRBJ2-2|-|TRBV6-5
TGTGCCAGCCGCGACGACAGGGACACCGGGGAGCTGTTTTTT
CASRDDRDTGELFF
>-|TRBJ1-1|-|TRBV6-4
TGTGCCAGCAGTGGGACAGTGAACACTGAAGCTTTCTTT
CASSGTVNTEAFF
>TRBD2|TRBJ2-3|-|TRBV10-2
TGCGCCAGCAGCCACCCCAGCGGGATGGATACGCAGTATTTT
CASSHPSGMDTQYF
>TRBD2|TRBJ2-1|-|TRBV6-4
TGTGCCAGCGGCCTAGCGGGAGTAACCTACAATGAGCAGTTCTTC
CASGLAGVTYNEQFF
>TRBD1|TRBJ1-2|-|TRBV12-3/TRBV12-4
TGTGCCAGCACCACGGACAGGCTGGGCTACACCTTC
CASTTDRLGYTF
>-|TRBJ1-4|-|TRBV28
TGTGCCAGCAGTTTACACAGGGTAGGCGAAAAACTGTTTTTT
CASSLHRVGEKLFF
>TRBD1|TRBJ2-7|-|TRBV9
TGTGCCAGCAGTGCCGGGACAGGGGGATACGAGCAGTACTTC
CASSAGTGGYEQYF
>-|TRBJ2-1|-|TRBV5-5
TGTGCCAGCAGCCCATCTATTATAGTACCGGTCTTC
CASSPSIIVPVF
>-|TRBJ1-3|-|TRBV6-6
TGTGCCAGCAGTTACCACAGGGCCTCTGGAAACACCATATATTTT
CASSYHRASGNTIYF
>TRBD2|TRBJ2-3|once|TRBV6-2/TRBV6-3
TGTGCCAGCAGTTGGGAGGGGTCGAGCACAGATACGCAGTATTTT
CASSWEGSSTDTQYF
>TRBD1|TRBJ1-6|-|TRBV18
TGTGCCAGCTCACCACGGGGACAGGCTAATTCACCCCTCCACTTT
CASSPRGQANSPLHF
>-|TRBJ1-1|few|TRBV18
TGTGCCAGCTCACCAAGGGGAAACACTGAAGCTTTCTTT
CASSPRGNTEAFF
>TRBD2|TRBJ2-5|-|TRBV2
TGTGCCAGCAGTGTGGCTAGCGGGTACCAAGAGACCCAGTACTTC
CASSVASGYQETQYF
>TRBD1|TRBJ2-2|-|TRBV11-3
TGTGCCAGCAGCCTAGGGGTTAGGACAGGGGTTCGCACCGGGGAGCTGTTTTTT
CASSLGVRTGVRTGELFF
>-|TRBJ2-7|-|TRBV11-2
TGTGCCAGCAGCATTGACAGGGAGGACGACGAGCAGTACTTC
CASSIDREDDEQYF
>-|TRBJ1-2|-|TRBV6-5
TGTGCCAGCAGTTCGGGTAACTATGGCTACACCTTC
CASSSGNYGYTF
>TRBD2|TRBJ2-5|once|TRBV4-1
TGCGCCAGCAGCCTTAGCGGGGGGCGGGAGACCCAGTACTTC
CASSLSGGRETQYF
>TRBD2|TRBJ2-3|-|TRBV7-9
TGTGCCAGCAGCCCGGGACTAGCGGGGATAAGAGATACGCAGTATTTT
CASSPGLAGIRDTQYF
>TRBD2|TRBJ2-1|-|TRBV5-1
TGCGCCAGCAGCCTCACCCGACTAGCGGGTGGCAATGAGCAGTTCTTC
CASSLTRLAGGNEQFF
>TRBD1|TRBJ2-5|-|TRBV27
TGTGCCAGCAGTTACCGACAGGGGGCGCGAGAGACCCAGTACTTC
CASSYRQGARETQYF
>TRBD1|TRBJ2-7|-|TRBV7-9
TGTGCCAGCAGTAGGACAGGGTCGTCCTACGAGCAGTACTTC
CASSRTGSSYEQYF
>-|TRBJ2-1|-|TRBV6-6
TGTGCCAGCAGTCACCTGGCTAGGGGTAATGAGCAGTTCTTC
CASSHLARGNEQFF
>TRBD1|TRBJ1-2|once|TRBV7-9
TGTGCCAGCAGCTACCCTGGGCAGGGGGGACTGGGCTACACCTTC
CASSYPGQGGLGYTF
>TRBD2|TRBJ2-7|-|TRBV2
TGTGCCAGCAGTCACCCCGGTCGAGCGGGAGTCGGCGACGAGCAGTACTTC
CASSHPGRAGVGDEQYF
>-|TRBJ1-2|-|TRBV5-5
TGTGCCAGCAGCTTGGGGGGTACAGGCACGGGTGGCTACACCTTC
CASSLGGTGTGGYTF
>TRBD1|TRBJ1-2|-|TRBV18
TGTGCCAGCTCCCGGGAAACTCTGGGGACAGGGTCGAGCTATGGCTACACCTTC
CASSRETLGTGSSYGYTF
>TRBD1|TRBJ1-1|-|TRBV18
TGTGCCAGCTCACCAAAGGGACAGGGAGGCCCTGAAGCTTTCTTT
CASSPKGQGGPEAFF
>TRBD2|TRBJ2-1|-|TRBV11-3
TGTGCCAGCAGCCTCAAGCGGGAGGGGAATGAGCAGTTCTTC
CASSLKREGNEQFF
>-|TRBJ2-2|-|TRBV7-3
TGTGCCAGCAGCTATAATGTTCGCGGCACCGGGGAGCTGTTTTTT
CASSYNVRGTGELFF
>-|TRBJ1-5|-|TRBV18
TGTGCCAGCTCGGACGGGGGCAATCAGCCCCAGCATTTT
CASSDGGNQPQHF
>TRBD1|TRBJ1-6|few|TRBV4-1
TGCGCCAGCAGCCATAGGGGACAGGGCGATTCACCCCTCCACTTT
CASSHRGQGDSPLHF
>-|TRBJ1-1|-|TRBV5-1
TGCGCCAGCAGCTTAATTTCAGGGAAGGCTGAAGCTTTCTTT
CASSLISGKAEAFF
>TRBD1|TRBJ1-2|-|TRBV2
TGTGCCAGAGGGGGCCGGAACTATGGCTACACCTTC
CARGGRNYGYTF
>-|TRBJ2-2|-|TRBV7-2
TGTGCCAGCAGCTTAGAGGCAGGCACCGGGGAGCTGTTTTTT
CASSLEAGTGELFF
>-|TRBJ2-2|-|TRBV27
TGTGCCAGCAGCCTGACTCCCTCGGGGGAGCTGTTTTTT
CASSLTPSGELFF
>-|TRBJ1-5|-|TRBV5-4
TGTGCCAGCAGCCTAGAAAATTCGGGGCCCCAGCATTTT
CASSLENSGPQHF
>-|TRBJ2-3|-|TRBV19
TGTGCCAGTAGTATGCTCACCGGGGGAGATACGCAGTATTTT
CASSMLTGGDTQYF
>TRBD2|TRBJ2-7|-|TRBV5-5
TGTGCCAGCAGCCGGACCGGGACTAGCGGCTACGAGCAGTACTTC
CASSRTGTSGYEQYF
>TRBD2|TRBJ2-1|-|TRBV6-5
TGTGCCAGCAGTTCCGAACTAGCGGGAGTTTACAATGAGCAGTTCTTC
CASSSELAGVYNEQFF
>-|TRBJ1-1|-|TRBV6-6
TGTGCCAGCAGTTACAGCGAATACACTGAAGCTTTCTTT
CASSYSEYTEAFF
>-|TRBJ1-1|-|TRBV12-3/TRBV12-4
TGTGCCAGCAGTCTTAACGGAGGGACTGAAGCTTTCTTT
CASSLNGGTEAFF